What follows is one T cell receptor (beta chain) and its context. The target antigen is unknown. This sample is drawn from a study of cytomegalovirus exposure and HLA in healthy donors. Study outcomes and limitations: A few CMV-associated chains proved CMV antigen-specific in vitro.

Sequencing used immunoSEQ multiplex PCR; TCRdb keeps in-frame clones, though not all of them. The data hold 90,000 to 110,000 clones, with 70% to 90% observed a single time. Per germline, CDR1 MNHEY and CDR2 SVGAGI. V lost 0 bases, J lost 8 bases, and 8 bases lay in between. The CDR3 contains 14 residues. This chain links TRBV6-5 with TRBJ2-6; possible D gene TRBD1, 5 bases. The clonotype originates from a woman between 18 and 29 years old in good health and CMV-seropositive. Sequencing was done on a sample of PBMCs. The CDR3 DNA follows: TGTGCCAGCAGTTACTCGACAGCTTCCAACGTCCTGACTTTC. It translates to CASSYSTASNVLTF.